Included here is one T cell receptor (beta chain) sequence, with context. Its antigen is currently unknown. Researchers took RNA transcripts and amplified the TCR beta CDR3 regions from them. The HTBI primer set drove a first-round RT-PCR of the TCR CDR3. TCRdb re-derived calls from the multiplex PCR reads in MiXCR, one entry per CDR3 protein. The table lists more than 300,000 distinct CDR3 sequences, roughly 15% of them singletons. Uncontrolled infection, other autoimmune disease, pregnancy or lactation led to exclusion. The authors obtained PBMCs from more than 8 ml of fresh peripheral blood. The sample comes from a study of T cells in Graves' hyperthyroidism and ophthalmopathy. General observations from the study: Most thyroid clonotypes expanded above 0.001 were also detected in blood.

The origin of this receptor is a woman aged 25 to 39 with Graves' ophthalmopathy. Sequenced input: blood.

CDR3 coding DNA: TGTGCCAGCAGCTTTAGGACAGGGGGCGTTTACGAGCAGTACTTC. Its translation is CASSFRTGGVYEQYF. This chain connects TRBV7-6 to TRBJ2-7, with 11 bases aligning to TRBD1. Germline V gene data show CDR1 as SGHVS and CDR2 as FNYEAQ. The CDR3 consists of 15 residues. V lost 3 bases, J lost 4 bases, and 5 bases stayed unmatched.